A selection of T cell receptor delta chains follows, all from one sample in a study of gamma-delta T cells after stem cell transplantation. TCRdb re-processed the RT-PCR reads via CATT. Among more than 2,000 delta-chain clones listed, roughly 45% were seen once. Sequenced material: gamma-delta T cells. These receptors came from a human donor. It is not recorded whose cells these are; they may come from a transplant donor. Both conserved end residues are part of each CDR3.

>TRDV2|TRDJ1
CACVPVTSTVDTSPPYTYKLIF
>TRDV2|TRDJ1
CACDVLGDHTDKLIF
>TRDV2|TRDJ3
CACGTVGLLGDVSSWDTRQMFF
>TRDV2|TRDJ2
CACDRLKEAGDFTAQLFF
>TRDV2|TRDJ1
CACDILLGDTSYTDKLIF
>TRDV2|TRDJ1
CACDTVLGDKADRPFLTLIF
>TRDV2|TRDJ1
CACDTLFVGDTDKLIF
>TRDV2|TRDJ3
CACDTGWGITPTANSWDTRQMFF
>TRDV2|TRDJ3
CACDATGGGWDTRQMFF
>TRDV2|TRDJ1
CACGTVGETGGSSTDKLIF
>TRDV2|TRDJ1
CACDTLLGDTTSYTDNLIF
>TRDV2|TRDJ1
CACATLGAYTDKLIF
>TRDV2|TRDJ1
CACEELGDTRGKLIF
>TRDV2|TRDJ1
CACDKLGDQSGKLIF
>TRDV2|TRDJ1
CACVGLGDTSSGREDADKVIF
>TRDV2|TRDJ3
CACDTVLGDTLGTWDTRQMFF
>TRDV2|TRDJ1
CACLNLLENRDKLIF
>TRDV2|TRDJ1
CACDTASTWGYDRGRLIF